This TCR beta chain emerged from a study of shared clonotypes between healthy human individuals. Study as a whole: The donor group consisted of two women and three men, aged 18 to 49. Whole-study results and caveats: Clonotype sharing among the donors was expected to vary with sequencing depth. Exclusively blood specimens were collected; tissue repertoires likely differ.

Donors were healthy HIV-negative adults without recently reported acute infections or vaccinations. Libraries were prepared by immunoSEQ multiplex PCR; TCRdb keeps only in-frame clonotypes and omits some of them. The sample records some 500,000 clones, roughly 78% being singletons. Concerning this clone itself: Its antigen is undetermined.

Sequencing was carried out using PBMCs. This receptor was identified in a woman in her thirties or forties in good health. Some clones in this sample may be carry-over from other donors' samples.

The CDR3 spells CASMGHNEKLFF. The CDR3 nucleotides are TGTGCCAGCATGGGACATAATGAAAAACTGTTTTTT. The rearrangement uses TRBV28 and TRBJ1-4, with a tentative D call TRBD1 (6 bases). CDR3 size: 12 residues. From germline, CDR1 is MDHEN and CDR2 SYDVKM. The V and J ends lost 7 bases and 4 bases respectively, with 7 bases between them. Full variable domain (rest looked up from reference TRBV28 and TRBJ1-4): DVKVTQSSRYLVKRTGEKVFLECVQDMDHENMFWYRQDPGLGLRLIYFSYDVKMKEKGDIPEGYSVSREKKERFSLILESASTNQTSMYLCASMGHNEKLFFGSGTQLSVL.